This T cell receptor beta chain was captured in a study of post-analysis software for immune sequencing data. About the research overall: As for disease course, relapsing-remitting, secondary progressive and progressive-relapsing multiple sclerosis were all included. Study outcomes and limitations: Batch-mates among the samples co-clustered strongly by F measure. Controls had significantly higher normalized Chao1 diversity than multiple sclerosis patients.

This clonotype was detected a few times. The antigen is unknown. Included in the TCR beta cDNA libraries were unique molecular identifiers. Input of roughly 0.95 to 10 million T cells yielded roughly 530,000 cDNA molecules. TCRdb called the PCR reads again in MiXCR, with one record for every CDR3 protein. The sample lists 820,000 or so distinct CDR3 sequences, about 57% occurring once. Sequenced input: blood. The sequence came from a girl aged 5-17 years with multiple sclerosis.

The chain's CDR3 is CSVTSGKTYEQYF. In nucleotides, the CDR3 is TGCAGCGTTACTAGCGGGAAAACCTACGAGCAGTACTTC. The rearrangement uses TRBV29-1 and TRBJ2-7, with TRBD2 identical over 10 bases. This CDR3 region has 13 residues. After removal of 5 bases from V and 2 bases from J, the junction contained 3 bases not matched to a gene. Per the germline V gene, CDR1 is SQVTM and CDR2 is ANQGSEA.